The present entry profiles one T cell receptor beta chain with its context. TCRdb's table, derived via immunoSEQ multiplex PCR, lists solely in-frame clones and lacks some. The sample holds roughly 230,000 clones, about 80% seen once. These data are taken from a study of blood T cell repertoires in COVID-19. Study summary: Samples of COVID-19 (acute and convalescent) were obtained from the United States, Italy and Spain. The cDNA or gDNA used as material had been derived from T cells, B-cell-depleted T cells, or PBMCs.

Participants were aged about 18 to 89 years from approximately 24 US areas. All recovered Cohort 3 donors got two negative PCRs, got clearance, or saw symptom resolution. Looked up from germline, CDR1 is SNHLY and CDR2 is FYNNEI. The V end was cut by 8 bases, the J end by 10 bases, with 15 bases between. The CDR3 length is 12 residues. The sequenced sample was PBMCs or T cells enriched from blood (not recorded which). V gene TRBV2 combines with J gene TRBJ1-5; D might be TRBD1 (5 bases). The origin of this receptor is a man in his forties or fifties who had recovered from COVID-19. The CDR3 loop reads CASCSGGGPQHF. For the CDR3, the DNA is TGTGCCAGCTGCTCCGGGGGGGGACCCCAGCATTTT. The full variable domain, with the rest looked up from reference TRBV2 and TRBJ1-5, is EPEVTQTPSHQVTQMGQEVILRCVPISNHLYFYWYRQILGQKVEFLVSFYNNEISEKSEIFDDQFSVERPDGSNFTLKIRSTKLEDSAMYFCASCSGGGPQHFGDGTRLSIL.